Included here is one TCR beta chain sequence, with context. TCRdb's copy holds only in-frame clones and misses some; the assay was immunoSEQ multiplex PCR. The sample has a few hundred thousand clones; approximately 80% are singletons. V was trimmed by 5 bases and J by 9 bases, leaving 11 bases between them. CDR3 length equals 13 residues. The data belong to a study of blood T cell repertoires in COVID-19. The rearrangement joins TRBV12-3 or TRBV12-4 to TRBJ1-6, with TRBD1 as a possible D gene (5 bases). Sequenced: peripheral blood. The origin of this receptor is a woman between 45 and 60 years old with active or convalescent COVID-19. The CDR3 loop is CASSRRGGSPLHF. The CDR3 DNA reads TGTGCCAGCAGTCGGAGGGGCGGTTCACCCCTCCACTTT.